A selection of T cell receptor beta chains follows, all from one sample in a study of regulatory T cells in long-lasting Graves disease. Each CDR3 protein gets one entry after TCRdb re-called the multiplex PCR reads with MiXCR. The sample lists 350,000 to 400,000 distinct CDR3 sequences, about 17% seen once, with just over 20% in the top ten. This same sample was also taken into another study, of T cells in Graves' hyperthyroidism and ophthalmopathy.

The source was peripheral blood mononuclear cells (PBMCs), collected at new diagnosis, from a patient treated with antithyroid drugs. The receptors originated from a young woman with Graves disease. Each CDR3 is given with its conserved first and last residue. The D gene is left open where the match is weak. For some rows the clone size is stated as once, few or many, or as a class when expanded; others skip it.

CDR3 length,clone size,D gene,J gene,V gene,CDR3 protein,CDR3 DNA
15,few,TRBD1,TRBJ1-4,TRBV19,CASSAARTGNEKLFF,TGTGCCAGTAGTGCCGCTCGGACAGGGAATGAAAAACTGTTTTTT
17,-,TRBD1,TRBJ1-2,TRBV19,CASSIVSETGPLHGYTF,TGTGCCAGTAGTATAGTATCCGAGACAGGGCCTCTTCATGGCTACACCTTC
13,-,-,TRBJ1-4,TRBV3-1,CASSQVLYEKLFF,TGTGCCAGCAGCCAAGTCCTCTATGAAAAACTGTTTTTT
16,few,-,TRBJ1-1,TRBV6-5,CASSYRKQGGYTEAFF,TGTGCCAGCAGTTATCGGAAGCAGGGTGGATACACTGAAGCTTTCTTT
13,-,-,TRBJ1-5,TRBV27,CASSLMRNQPQHF,TGTGCCAGCAGTTTAATGAGAAATCAGCCCCAGCATTTT
17,-,TRBD2,TRBJ2-7,TRBV7-9,CASSASGTSVLAYEQYF,TGTGCCAGCAGCGCCTCCGGGACTAGCGTTCTGGCCTACGAGCAGTACTTC
15,many,-,TRBJ2-5,TRBV7-3,CASSRLAVSKETQYF,TGTGCCAGCAGCCGCCTAGCAGTTTCGAAAGAGACCCAGTACTTC
16,once,TRBD2,TRBJ2-3,TRBV30,CAWSPGLAGGPDTQYF,TGTGCCTGGAGTCCCGGACTAGCGGGGGGGCCAGATACGCAGTATTTT
14,few,-,TRBJ2-1,TRBV6-2/TRBV6-3,CASSEGAGRDEQFF,TGTGCCAGCAGTGAAGGGGCAGGACGGGATGAGCAGTTCTTC
16,-,TRBD1,TRBJ2-2,TRBV6-4,CASSEMAGGLSGELFF,TGTGCCAGCAGTGAAATGGCAGGGGGTCTCTCCGGGGAGCTGTTTTTT
18,-,-,TRBJ1-2,TRBV6-1,CASSRPGVRGIASSGYTF,TGTGCCAGCAGTCGACCTGGGGTCCGAGGGATCGCTAGCAGTGGCTACACCTTC
15,many,-,TRBJ2-3,TRBV3-1,CASSQDGLSTDTQYF,TGTGCCAGCAGCCAAGACGGACTGAGCACAGATACGCAGTATTTT
14,-,-,TRBJ1-2,TRBV3-1,CASSPLLANYGYTF,TGTGCCAGCAGCCCCCTCCTGGCTAACTATGGCTACACCTTC
16,-,TRBD2,TRBJ2-3,TRBV11-2,CASSQDPAGGPNTQYF,TGTGCCAGCAGCCAAGATCCAGCGGGGGGGCCAAATACGCAGTATTTT
16,many,-,TRBJ2-1,TRBV7-9,CASSLFGRATYNEQFF,TGTGCCAGCAGCTTATTTGGTCGGGCTACGTACAATGAGCAGTTCTTC
12,few,TRBD1,TRBJ1-2,TRBV20-1,CSAKPGQNALNF,TGCAGTGCTAAGCCGGGACAGAATGCCTTAAACTTC
14,few,-,TRBJ1-5,TRBV7-9,CASSSGGRNQPQHF,TGTGCCAGCAGCTCTGGGGGTCGCAATCAGCCCCAGCATTTT
17,many,TRBD2,TRBJ2-5,TRBV12-3/TRBV12-4,CASSLGVGGVSSETQYF,TGTGCCAGCAGTTTAGGTGTCGGGGGGGTGAGCTCGGAGACCCAGTACTTC
14,many,-,TRBJ2-7,TRBV18,CASSRTGSGYEQYF,TGTGCCAGCTCACGCACGGGGAGCGGCTACGAGCAGTACTTC
15,many,TRBD1,TRBJ2-1,TRBV24-1,CATSGGTGGRYEQFF,TGTGCCACCAGTGGCGGGACAGGGGGCCGCTATGAGCAGTTCTTC
14,-,-,TRBJ2-7,TRBV30,CAWSGTSRAYEQYF,TGTGCCTGGAGCGGGACAAGTCGGGCCTACGAGCAGTACTTC
15,many,TRBD2,TRBJ2-1,TRBV6-4,CASSDSSGGANEQFF,TGTGCCAGCAGTGACTCTAGCGGGGGGGCCAATGAGCAGTTCTTC
14,-,-,TRBJ1-3,TRBV30,CAWSVLRAGNTIYF,TGTGCCTGGAGTGTACTCAGGGCTGGAAACACCATATATTTT
12,few,-,TRBJ2-1,TRBV29-1,CSVGGEGGEQFF,TGCAGCGTTGGTGGAGAGGGCGGTGAGCAGTTCTTC